The 15 T cell receptor beta chains given below trace back to one sample, sequenced in a study of blood T cell repertoires in COVID-19. Method: immunoSEQ multiplex PCR; TCRdb's copy keeps in-frame clones and lacks some. The repertoire holds 200,000 to 250,000 clones, with around four fifths as singletons. The sample comprised PBMCs or T cells enriched from blood (not recorded which). The source is a woman aged 45-59 years who had been exposed to COVID-19.

The rearrangement uses TRBV7-8 and TRBJ2-3, with 10 nucleotides matching TRBD1. J lost 1 base, V lost 1 base, and 2 bases had no gene match. This CDR3 is built from 16 residues. Germline CDR1 SGHVS, CDR2 FQNEAQ. CDR3 loop: CASSLGGTGGTDTQYF. In DNA form, the CDR3 reads TGTGCCAGCAGCTTAGGCGGGACAGGGGGCACAGATACGCAGTATTTT.

The rearrangement joins TRBV7-8 to TRBJ1-6; D remains unclear. The V end lost 4 bases, the J end lost 6 bases, and 13 bases lay between the germline ends. The CDR3 length is 15 residues. Germline V CDR1 and CDR2: SGHVS, FQNEAQ. The CDR3 DNA sequence: TGTGCCAGCAGCTCTCGGACGGGAACTAATTCACCCCTCCACTTT. The encoded protein is CASSSRTGTNSPLHF. Using reference TRBV7-8 and TRBJ1-6 for the parts outside the CDR3, the full variable domain is GAGVSQSPRYKVAKRGQDVALRCDPISGHVSLFWYQQALGQGPEFLTYFQNEAQLDKSGLPSDRFFAERPEGSVSTLKIQRTQQEDSAVYLCASSSRTGTNSPLHFGNGTRLTVT.

The chain employs TRBV3-1 (or the pseudogene TRBV3-2) and TRBJ2-5, with 9 bases that match TRBD2. Germline-derived CDR1 and CDR2 are LGHDT and YNNKEL (reference sequence). This CDR3 contains 15 residues. V shed 7 bases and J 7 bases; nucleotides not matched to a gene: 13. CDR3 nucleotide sequence: TGTGCCAGCACCCCTAGCGGGGCTATAGTTGGGACCCAGTACTTC. Its protein is CASTPSGAIVGTQYF.

The rearrangement uses TRBV30 and TRBJ1-2; D gene unclear. Germline loops: CDR1 GTSNPN, CDR2 SVGIG (reference sequence). Between the trimmed V and J ends, which lost 2 bases and 4 bases, there was a span of 11 bases. This CDR3 region has 13 residues. For the CDR3, the DNA is TGTGCCTGGAGTCCTACGGGATTCTATGGCTACACCTTC. This gives the protein CAWSPTGFYGYTF.

The chain is built from TRBV9 and TRBJ2-2; TRBD2 aligns across 9 bases. V dropped 4 bases and J dropped 4; count of bases not matched to a gene: 11. The CDR3 consists of 17 residues. CDR1 is SGDLS, CDR2 YYNGEE, per germline. CDR3 in amino acids: CASSPRGVAGATGELFF. DNA of the CDR3: TGTGCCAGCAGCCCCCGGGGGGTAGCGGGGGCCACCGGGGAGCTGTTTTTT.

Many counts were recorded for this clone. The chain combines TRBV19 with TRBJ1-6, with D maybe TRBD1 (6 bases). The ends were cut back, 3 bases at V and 7 bases at J, with 10 bases in the middle. This CDR3 comprises 14 residues. The germline V gene encodes CDR1 LNHDA and CDR2 SQIVND (reference sequence). The CDR3 loop is CASSMHRVNSPLHF. The CDR3 nucleotides are TGTGCCAGTAGTATGCACAGGGTCAATTCACCCCTCCACTTT.

The chain links TRBV6-5 to TRBJ1-1; D is perhaps TRBD1 (5 bases). The germline gives CDR1 MNHEY, CDR2 SVGAGI. Trimming took 2 bases from V and 7 from J, leaving 14 bases between them. The CDR3 has 14 amino acids. CDR3 amino acids: CASSYSGAGVEAFF. CDR3 bases: TGTGCCAGCAGTTACAGCGGGGCTGGGGTTGAAGCTTTCTTT.

The rearrangement joins TRBV2 to TRBJ2-2; D is ambiguous. V dropped 5 bases and J dropped 3 bases, with 10 bases sitting between them. Germline CDR1 is SNHLY and CDR2 is FYNNEI. The CDR3 is made up of 14 amino acids. CDR3 protein: CASSYKAYTGELFF. The CDR3 DNA sequence: TGTGCCAGCAGTTATAAAGCATACACCGGGGAGCTGTTTTTT.

This clone showed up just a few times. V gene TRBV15 combines with J gene TRBJ1-3, with D possibly matching TRBD1 (6 bases). Trimming removed 3 bases at V and 0 bases at J, with 12 bases between. The CDR3 is 16 residues long. CDR1 and CDR2 from the germline V gene are LNHNV and YYDKDF (reference sequence). The chain's CDR3 is CATSRETGNSGNTIYF. CDR3 nucleotides: TGTGCCACCAGCAGGGAAACAGGGAACTCTGGAAACACCATATATTTT.

The genes are TRBV6-5 and TRBJ1-1; 8 bases map to TRBD1. Trimming at V came to 5 bases and at J to 6 bases, leaving 11 bases not matched to a gene. The CDR3 loop spans 15 amino acids. Germline lookup yields CDR1 MNHEY and CDR2 SVGAGI. The CDR3 region is CASSRTTGAEAEAFF. CDR3 DNA sequence: TGTGCCAGCAGTCGGACGACAGGGGCGGAAGCTGAAGCTTTCTTT.

J is TRBJ2-1 and V is TRBV18, with unresolved D. With 3 bases removed from V and 9 bases from J, the gap between germline ends came to 12 bases. Germline V gives CDR1 KGHSH, CDR2 LQKENI. CDR3 length: 13 residues. This chain's CDR3 is CASSPTGKGEQFF. CDR3 nucleotide sequence: TGTGCCAGCTCACCTACGGGTAAAGGTGAGCAGTTCTTC.

This clone turned up a few times. The rearrangement uses TRBV7-7 and TRBJ2-1; 8 bases map to TRBD2. Per germline, CDR1 SSHAT and CDR2 FNYEAQ (reference sequence). The V gene end was trimmed by 5 bases and the J gene end by 6 bases; junction bases not matched to a gene: 15. The CDR3 is made up of 17 amino acids. The CDR3 region has the DNA TGTGCCAGCAGCCCTTCGGGGAGCGGGGGACCGACCAATGAGCAGTTCTTC. Protein: CASSPSGSGGPTNEQFF.

V and J are TRBV2 and TRBJ1-5; D is possibly TRBD1 (6 bases). The V gene lost 5 bases and the J gene lost 6 bases, with 11 bases spanning the gap. This CDR3 is built from 13 residues. Germline V gene sequence: CDR1 SNHLY, CDR2 FYNNEI. CDR3 in DNA: TGTGCCAGCAGTACAGGGACCGGTCAGCCCCAGCATTTT. It translates to CASSTGTGQPQHF.

This clone has just a few counts. The chain couples TRBV28 to TRBJ1-2; 7 bases are a match to TRBD1. The CDR3 extends over 14 amino acids. The germline gives CDR1 MDHEN, CDR2 SYDVKM. The V and J ends lost 8 bases and 2 bases, in that order; junction bases with no gene match: 8. The CDR3 DNA is TGTGCCAGCCAGGGGGACCCCCCCAACTATGGCTACACCTTC. It codes for CASQGDPPNYGYTF.

V usage is TRBV6-5 and J usage is TRBJ1-1; TRBD1 matches 10 bases. With V trimmed by 8 bases and J by 4 bases, 4 bases remained unmatched. The CDR3 totals 13 residues. Germline V lookup: CDR1 MNHEY, CDR2 SVGAGI. In nucleotides, the CDR3 is TGTGCCAGCTCCGGGACAGGGGCCACTGAAGCTTTCTTT. Protein: CASSGTGATEAFF.